The rows below give T cell receptor beta chains drawn from one sample of a study of T cell repertoires in aging, cancer and after chemotherapy. A single record per CDR3 protein comes from TCRdb applying MiXCR to the multiplex PCR reads. The table records more than 8,000 distinct CDR3 sequences, under 35% of them present only once. The sample was blood. All receptors derive from a human donor in good health. The CDR3 runs from the conserved cysteine through the conserved F or W. D genes are given only for firm matches. Clone size is shown for a subset of rows, as once, few, many or a class of expanded clone.

>NA|TRBV7-9|TRBJ2-3|medium-sized
TGTGCCAGCAGCCCCAAGGGCCCAGATACGCAGTATTTT
CASSPKGPDTQYF
>TRBD1|TRBV20-1|TRBJ1-4|NA
TGCAGTGCTGTTATGACAGGGGCCCCTGAAAAACTGTTTTTT
CSAVMTGAPEKLFF
>TRBD2|TRBV9|TRBJ2-3|NA
TGTGCCAGCAACGCGGGAGGGCCAGATACGCAGTATTTT
CASNAGGPDTQYF
>TRBD2|TRBV11-2|TRBJ2-1|few
TGTGCCAGCAGATCTCCTAGCGGGACCTACAATGAGCAGTTCTTC
CASRSPSGTYNEQFF
>NA|TRBV19|TRBJ1-1|medium-sized
TGTGCCAGTAGTACAGCGAACACTGAAGCTTTCTTT
CASSTANTEAFF
>NA|TRBV20-1|TRBJ1-1|NA
TGCAGTGCTAGCCATGAGGGACTTGAAGCTTTCTTT
CSASHEGLEAFF
>NA|TRBV10-3|TRBJ1-5|NA
TGTGCCATCAGTGACGACAGGCAGGGAGGCAATCAGCCCCAGCATTTT
CAISDDRQGGNQPQHF
>TRBD1|TRBV7-2|TRBJ2-2|few
TGTGCCAGCAGCCGGGGACAGGGCATCGGGGAGCTGTTTTTT
CASSRGQGIGELFF
>NA|TRBV6-6|TRBJ1-1|few
TGTGCCAGCAGTGAGCAGGGAGGGAACACTGAAGCTTTCTTT
CASSEQGGNTEAFF
>TRBD1|TRBV7-2|TRBJ1-5|few
TGTGCCAGCAGTCCTTGGACAGGCGGGATTCAGCCCCAGCATTTT
CASSPWTGGIQPQHF
>NA|TRBV5-4|TRBJ1-4|NA
TGTGCCAGCAGCTTCTTACGGGAATCTGCAACTAATGAAAAACTGTTTTTT
CASSFLRESATNEKLFF
>NA|TRBV19|TRBJ1-4|few
TGTGCCAGTAGTATAGCCGACAGCTGGGAAAAACTGTTTTTT
CASSIADSWEKLFF
>NA|TRBV27|TRBJ1-6|few
TGTGCCAGCAGTTGGGACTATAATTCACCCCTCCACTTT
CASSWDYNSPLHF
>NA|TRBV4-3|TRBJ1-1|NA
TGCGCCAGCAGTCCCGACAAGAACACTGAAGCTTTCTTT
CASSPDKNTEAFF
>TRBD1|TRBV4-1|TRBJ2-7|NA
TGCGCCAGCAGCCATCAAGATTTCCTCCCCGGACAGGGCTACGAGCAGTACTTC
CASSHQDFLPGQGYEQYF
>NA|TRBV20-1|TRBJ2-1|few
TGCAGTGCTAGAGAAGGGGTAGCGGTCTTCAATGAGCAGTTCTTC
CSAREGVAVFNEQFF
>TRBD1|TRBV9|TRBJ2-1|NA
TGTGCCAGCAGCGTAGGGACAGGGTACCAGATAGCGGTCTCCTACAATGAGCAGTTCTTC
CASSVGTGYQIAVSYNEQFF
>NA|TRBV18|TRBJ1-2|few
TGTGCCAGCTCATCCAGACAGTCCTCTAACTATGGCTACACCTTC
CASSSRQSSNYGYTF
>NA|TRBV4-3|TRBJ1-2|NA
TGCGCCAGCAGCCAAGTGGGAGGGGGTAGCTATGGCTACACCTTC
CASSQVGGGSYGYTF
>NA|TRBV27|TRBJ2-7|NA
TGTGCCAGCAGTCGCACAGGTTCCTACGAGCAGTACTTC
CASSRTGSYEQYF